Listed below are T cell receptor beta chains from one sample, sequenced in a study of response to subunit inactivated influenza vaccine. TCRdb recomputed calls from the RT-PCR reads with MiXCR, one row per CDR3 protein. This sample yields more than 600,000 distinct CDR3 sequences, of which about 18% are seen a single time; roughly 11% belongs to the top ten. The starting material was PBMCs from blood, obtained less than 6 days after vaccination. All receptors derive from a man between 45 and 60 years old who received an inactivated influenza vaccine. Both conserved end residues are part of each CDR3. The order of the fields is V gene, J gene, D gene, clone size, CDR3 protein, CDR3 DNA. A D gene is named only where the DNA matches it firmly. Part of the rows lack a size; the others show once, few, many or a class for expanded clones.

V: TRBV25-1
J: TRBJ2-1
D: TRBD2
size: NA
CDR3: CASSDPAGGTDEQFF
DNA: TGTGCCAGCAGTGATCCAGCGGGGGGGACGGATGAGCAGTTCTTC

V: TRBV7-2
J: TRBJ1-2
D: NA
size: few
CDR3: CASSLGGASYGYTF
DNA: TGTGCCAGCAGCTTAGGGGGAGCCTCGTATGGCTACACCTTC

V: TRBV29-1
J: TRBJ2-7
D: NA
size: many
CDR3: CSVKDRPYEQYF
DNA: TGCAGCGTAAAGGACAGACCCTACGAGCAGTACTTC

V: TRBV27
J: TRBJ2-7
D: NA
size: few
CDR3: CASSSPPETYEQYF
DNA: TGTGCCAGCAGTTCCCCTCCGGAAACCTACGAGCAGTACTTC

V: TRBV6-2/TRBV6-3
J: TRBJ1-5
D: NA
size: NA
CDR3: CASSKDRPGNQPQHF
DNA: TGTGCCAGCAGTAAGGACAGACCCGGCAATCAGCCCCAGCATTTT

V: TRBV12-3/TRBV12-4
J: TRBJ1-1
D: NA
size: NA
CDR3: CASSFKASNTEAFF
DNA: TGTGCCAGCAGTTTTAAGGCTTCGAACACTGAAGCTTTCTTT

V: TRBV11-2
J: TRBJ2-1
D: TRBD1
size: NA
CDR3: CASRGDRGHGNEQFF
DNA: TGTGCCAGCAGGGGGGACAGGGGGCACGGGAATGAGCAGTTCTTC

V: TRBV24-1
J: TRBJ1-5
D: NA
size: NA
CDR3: CATSDFNGNQPQHF
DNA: TGTGCCACCAGTGATTTCAACGGGAATCAGCCCCAGCATTTT

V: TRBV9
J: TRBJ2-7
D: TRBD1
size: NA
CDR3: CASSPQGESYEQYF
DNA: TGTGCCAGCAGCCCTCAGGGGGAATCCTACGAGCAGTACTTC

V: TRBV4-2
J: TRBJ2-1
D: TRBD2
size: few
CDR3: CASSQEGGRSYNEQFF
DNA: TGTGCCAGCAGCCAAGAGGGCGGGAGGTCCTACAATGAGCAGTTCTTC

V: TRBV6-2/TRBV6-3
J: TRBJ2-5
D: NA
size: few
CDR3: CASSYDTQETQYF
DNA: TGTGCCAGCAGTTACGACACCCAAGAGACCCAGTACTTC

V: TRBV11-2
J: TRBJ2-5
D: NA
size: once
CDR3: CASSFLTDKETQYF
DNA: TGTGCCAGCAGCTTTTTGACAGACAAAGAGACCCAGTACTTC

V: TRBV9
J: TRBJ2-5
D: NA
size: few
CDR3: CASSVATRGNQETQYF
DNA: TGTGCCAGCAGCGTAGCTACACGAGGGAACCAAGAGACCCAGTACTTC

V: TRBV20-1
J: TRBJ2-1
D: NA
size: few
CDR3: CSASGHEQFF
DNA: TGCAGTGCTAGCGGTCATGAGCAGTTCTTC

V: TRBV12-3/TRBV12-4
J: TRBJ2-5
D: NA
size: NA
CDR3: CASRSTAQGTQYF
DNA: TGTGCCAGCAGATCGACAGCGCAGGGGACCCAGTACTTC

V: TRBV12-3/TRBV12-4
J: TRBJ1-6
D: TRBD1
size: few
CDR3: CASTVTGTNSPLHF
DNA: TGTGCCAGCACCGTGACAGGGACCAACTCACCCCTCCACTTT

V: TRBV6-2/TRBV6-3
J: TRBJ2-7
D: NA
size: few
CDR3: CASSYSGTHTYEQYF
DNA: TGTGCCAGCAGTTACTCCGGGACTCACACCTACGAGCAGTACTTC

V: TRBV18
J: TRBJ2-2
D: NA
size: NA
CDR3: CASSPRESGELFF
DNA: TGTGCCAGCTCACCACGGGAATCCGGGGAGCTGTTTTTT

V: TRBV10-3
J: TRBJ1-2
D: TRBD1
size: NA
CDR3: CAIRGDRGSGGYTF
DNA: TGTGCCATCAGGGGGGACAGGGGCTCCGGTGGCTACACCTTC

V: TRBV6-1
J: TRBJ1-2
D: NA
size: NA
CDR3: CASSEHSGGVDGYTF
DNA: TGTGCCAGCAGTGAACATTCTGGGGGCGTGGATGGCTACACCTTC

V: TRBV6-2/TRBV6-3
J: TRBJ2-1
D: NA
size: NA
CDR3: CTSSRTYNEQFF
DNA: TGTACCAGCAGTAGGACCTACAATGAGCAGTTCTTC

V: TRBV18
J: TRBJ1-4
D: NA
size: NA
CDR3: CASSESQATTNEKLFF
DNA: TGTGCCAGCTCAGAAAGCCAAGCCACAACTAATGAAAAACTGTTTTTT

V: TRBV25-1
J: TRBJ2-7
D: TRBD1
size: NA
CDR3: CASSEYARGPESPAYEQYF
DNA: TGTGCCAGCAGTGAATACGCCAGGGGGCCTGAGAGTCCTGCGTACGAGCAGTACTTC

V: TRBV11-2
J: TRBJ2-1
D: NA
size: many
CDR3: CASSSPPGDEQFF
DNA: TGTGCCAGCAGCTCCCCCCCGGGGGATGAGCAGTTCTTC

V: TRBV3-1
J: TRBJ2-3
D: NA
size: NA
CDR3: CASSQDLADTQYF
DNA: TGTGCCAGCAGCCAAGATCTAGCAGATACGCAGTATTTT

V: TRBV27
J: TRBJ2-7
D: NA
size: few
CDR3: CASSPDGFVDYEQYF
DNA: TGTGCCAGCAGTCCGGACGGCTTCGTCGACTACGAGCAGTACTTC

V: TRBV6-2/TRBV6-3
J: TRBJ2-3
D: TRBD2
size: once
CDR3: CASSYSTTSGSSTGADTQYF
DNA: TGTGCCAGCAGTTACTCGACTACTAGCGGGAGCTCCACGGGAGCAGATACGCAGTATTTT

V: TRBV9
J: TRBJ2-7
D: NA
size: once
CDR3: CASSPGGTASSYEQYF
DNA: TGTGCCAGCAGCCCCGGCGGGACCGCAAGCTCCTACGAGCAGTACTTC

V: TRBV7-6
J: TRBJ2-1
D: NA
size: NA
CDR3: CASSKQRSSYNEQFF
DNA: TGTGCCAGCAGCAAACAGAGGAGCTCCTACAATGAGCAGTTCTTC

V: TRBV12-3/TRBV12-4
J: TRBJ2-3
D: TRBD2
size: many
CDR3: CASRGLAADTQYF
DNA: TGTGCCAGCAGGGGACTAGCCGCAGATACGCAGTATTTT

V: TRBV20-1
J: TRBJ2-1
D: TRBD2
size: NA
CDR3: CSARGSGGGSYNEQFF
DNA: TGCAGTGCTAGAGGTAGCGGGGGGGGATCCTACAATGAGCAGTTCTTC

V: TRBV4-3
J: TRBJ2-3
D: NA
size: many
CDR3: CASSQDRGGGDTQYF
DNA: TGCGCCAGCAGCCAAGATAGGGGGGGCGGCGATACGCAGTATTTT

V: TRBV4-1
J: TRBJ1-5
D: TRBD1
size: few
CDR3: CASSPQDRAANQPQHF
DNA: TGCGCCAGCAGCCCCCAAGACAGGGCGGCCAATCAGCCCCAGCATTTT

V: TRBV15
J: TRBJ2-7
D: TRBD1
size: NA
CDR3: CATSRGQGQGSLGQYF
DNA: TGTGCCACCAGCAGAGGTCAAGGACAGGGGTCGTTGGGGCAGTACTTC

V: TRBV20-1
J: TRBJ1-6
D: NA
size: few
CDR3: CSARRGGSYNSPLHF
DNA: TGCAGTGCTCGTCGAGGGGGCTCCTATAATTCACCCCTCCACTTT

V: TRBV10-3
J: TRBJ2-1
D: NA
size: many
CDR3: CAISGGLRQVESEQFF
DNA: TGTGCCATCAGTGGGGGTTTAAGACAGGTCGAGAGTGAGCAGTTCTTC

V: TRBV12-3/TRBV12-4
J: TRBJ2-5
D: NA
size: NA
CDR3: CASSLGGAMTQYF
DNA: TGTGCCAGCAGTCTGGGGGGGGCGATGACCCAGTACTTC

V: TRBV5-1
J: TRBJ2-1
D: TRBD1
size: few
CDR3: CASRSTPGQAVDEQFF
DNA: TGCGCCAGCAGATCGACACCGGGACAGGCCGTCGATGAGCAGTTCTTC

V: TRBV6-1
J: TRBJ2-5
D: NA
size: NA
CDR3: CASSELGREETQYF
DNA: TGTGCCAGCAGTGAACTTGGCAGGGAAGAGACCCAGTACTTC

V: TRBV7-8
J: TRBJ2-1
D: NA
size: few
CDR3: CASERRLYNEQFF
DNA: TGTGCCAGCGAGCGCCGGCTATACAATGAGCAGTTCTTC

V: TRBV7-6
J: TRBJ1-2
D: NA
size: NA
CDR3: CASSFQRDGLWGYTF
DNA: TGTGCCAGCAGCTTCCAACGGGACGGACTTTGGGGCTACACCTTC

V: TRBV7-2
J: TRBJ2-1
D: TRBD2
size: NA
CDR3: CASSSGTSGLSVF
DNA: TGTGCCAGCAGCTCCGGGACTAGCGGGTTGAGCGTCTTC

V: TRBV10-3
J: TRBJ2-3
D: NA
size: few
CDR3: CAISLADTQYF
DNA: TGTGCCATTAGTCTTGCAGATACGCAGTATTTT

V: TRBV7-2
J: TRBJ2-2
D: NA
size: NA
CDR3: CASSLVGITGELFF
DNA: TGTGCCAGCAGCTTAGTGGGGATCACCGGGGAGCTGTTTTTT

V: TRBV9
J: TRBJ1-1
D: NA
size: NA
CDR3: CASSVGDALNTEAFF
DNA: TGTGCCAGCAGCGTAGGGGACGCCCTGAACACTGAAGCTTTCTTT